The clone carrying this TCR beta chain is a singleton in its sample. In the authors' workflow: The authors estimated nucleated cell counts from reference gene primer amplification. Clones were sequenced by immunoSEQ multiplex PCR, and TCRdb holds only the in-frame ones, with some missing. For V, J and clone size, that table is used; D and trimming come from the DNA. The sample gives around 480,000 clones, around 89% of which show up once; around 12% is in the top ten. V lost 10 bases, J lost 6 bases, and 9 bases lay in between. The CDR3 is 10 amino acids. CDR1 is WSHSY and CDR2 is SAAADI in the germline V gene. This record belongs to a study of blood T cell repertoires in COVID-19. Looking at the study overall: Sources were T cells, B-cell-depleted T cells, or PBMCs; the material itself was cDNA or gDNA.

Seattle patients were enrolled during active infection and followed longitudinally. The source is a woman in her 50s with COVID-19, enrolled during active disease. Sequencing was performed on peripheral blood. V gene TRBV10-2 combines with J gene TRBJ1-2, with D perhaps matching TRBD1 (6 bases). The CDR3 bases are TGCGCCACGTGGGACAATGGCTACACCTTC. This gives the protein CATWDNGYTF.